The sequence of this T cell receptor (beta chain) was determined in a study of cytomegalovirus exposure and HLA in healthy donors. Study as a whole: Inside one of the first data releases sat roughly 80 million unique TCRs taken from HLA-typed donors.

The PCR employed 60 Vbeta primers together with 13 Jbeta primers. Profiling relied on immunoSEQ multiplex PCR, and the TCRdb table lists in-frame clones only, not all of them. This table has 100,000 to 150,000 clones, under 85% appearing once. CDR1 and CDR2 (germline): MDHEN, SYDVKM. With V trimmed by 5 bases and J by 2 bases, 9 bases remained unmatched. This CDR3 is built from 16 residues. Sequenced material: PBMCs. The gene calls are TRBV28 and TRBJ2-1, with 7 bases matching TRBD2. This sequence originates from a woman between 45 and 60 years old in good health and CMV-seropositive. Here the CDR3 reads CASSARLAVTYNEQFF. The CDR3 DNA reads as TGTGCCAGCAGTGCCCGACTAGCTGTGACCTACAATGAGCAGTTCTTC.